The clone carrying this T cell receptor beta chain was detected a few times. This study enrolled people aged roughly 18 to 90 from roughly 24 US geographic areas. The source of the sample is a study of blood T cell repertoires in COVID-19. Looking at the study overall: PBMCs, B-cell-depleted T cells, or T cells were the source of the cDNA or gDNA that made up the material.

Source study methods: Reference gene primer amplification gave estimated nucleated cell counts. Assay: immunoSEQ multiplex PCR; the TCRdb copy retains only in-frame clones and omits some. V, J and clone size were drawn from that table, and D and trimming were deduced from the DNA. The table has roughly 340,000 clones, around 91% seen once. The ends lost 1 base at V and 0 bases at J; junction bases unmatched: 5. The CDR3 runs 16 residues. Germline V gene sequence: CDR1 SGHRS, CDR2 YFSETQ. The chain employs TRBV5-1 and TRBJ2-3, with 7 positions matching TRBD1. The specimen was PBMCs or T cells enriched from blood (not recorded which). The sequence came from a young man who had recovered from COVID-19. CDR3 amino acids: CASSLLPGQSTDTQYF. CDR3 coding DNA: TGCGCCAGCAGCTTGCTCCCGGGACAGAGCACAGATACGCAGTATTTT.